The table lists the clone carrying this T cell receptor beta chain with many counts. Its antigen is as yet unknown. Among the patients, aged 18 to 65, hyperthyroidism was newly diagnosed and had lasted under 2 months. Fresh peripheral blood, under 13 ml, yielded the PBMCs. Trimming removed 3 bases at V and 0 bases at J, with 6 bases between. The V gene's germline CDR1 is SEHNR and CDR2 FQNEAQ (reference sequence). The CDR3 is made up of 14 amino acids. This entry belongs to a study of T cells in Graves' hyperthyroidism and ophthalmopathy. The overall study: Peripheral blood was taken when the disease was first diagnosed, before any treatment began. General observations from the study: Peripheral blood also featured most of the thyroid clonotypes expanded above 0.001.

Regions amplified from RNA transcripts were the TCR beta CDR3 regions. First-round RT-PCR of the TCR CDR3 relied on the HTBI primer set. TCRdb re-called the multiplex PCR reads with MiXCR, one entry per CDR3 protein. The sample lists a few hundred thousand distinct CDR3 sequences; roughly 21% were seen once. Specimen: blood. This TCR derives from a woman in her fifties or sixties with Graves' hyperthyroidism. The rearrangement joins TRBV7-9 to TRBJ2-1, with D possibly matching TRBD2 (5 bases). The CDR3 is CASSLAGSYNEQFF. CDR3 bases: TGTGCCAGCAGCTTGGCGGGCTCCTACAATGAGCAGTTCTTC.